This TCR beta chain came from a study of identical twins. The CDR3 loop spans 14 amino acids. Germline V gene data show CDR1 as KGHDR and CDR2 as SFDVKD. V was cut by 3 bases and J by 7 bases, with 11 bases left in between. MiXCR, run by TCRdb on the 5' RACE reads, gives a single entry per CDR3 protein. Among hundreds of thousands of distinct CDR3 sequences listed, 10% to 15% were seen once. This clonotype was counted only a few times. Its cognate antigen is unknown. Overall study findings and caveats: Invariant cells of the MAIT and iNKT types might have partly distorted the zero-insertion analyses.

The same specimen was also included in a second study, on yellow fever vaccine responses in identical twins.

Sequencing was carried out using PBMCs. V gene TRBV24-1 combines with J gene TRBJ2-2; D is ambiguous. This receptor was taken from a woman aged 18-29 years in good health. CDR3 in DNA: TGTGCCACCAGTGATCGGAACTCCGGCGGGGAGCTGTTTTTT. It yields the protein CATSDRNSGGELFF.